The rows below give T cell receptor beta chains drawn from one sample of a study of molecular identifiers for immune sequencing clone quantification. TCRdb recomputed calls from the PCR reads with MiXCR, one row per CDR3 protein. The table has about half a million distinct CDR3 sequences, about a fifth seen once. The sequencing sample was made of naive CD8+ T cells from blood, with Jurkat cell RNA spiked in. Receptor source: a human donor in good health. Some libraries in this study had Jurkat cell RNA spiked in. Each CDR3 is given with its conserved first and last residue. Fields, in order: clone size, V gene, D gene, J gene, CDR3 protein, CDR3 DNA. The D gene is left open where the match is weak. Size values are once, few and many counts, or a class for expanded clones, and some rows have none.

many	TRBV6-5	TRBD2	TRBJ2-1	CASSLGLAGISSSYNEQFF	TGTGCCAGCAGTCTCGGACTAGCGGGAATCTCAAGCTCCTACAATGAGCAGTTCTTC
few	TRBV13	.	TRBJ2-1	CASSLAGRNNEQFF	TGTGCCAGCAGCTTAGCGGGACGGAACAATGAGCAGTTCTTC
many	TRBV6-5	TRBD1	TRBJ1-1	CASSYRQGFLAEAFF	TGTGCCAGCAGTTACAGACAGGGATTTCTTGCTGAAGCTTTCTTT
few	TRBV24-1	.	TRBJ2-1	CATGTGNEQFF	TGTGCCACGGGTACCGGAAATGAGCAGTTCTTC
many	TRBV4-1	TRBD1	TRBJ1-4	CASSHAGTGDEKLFF	TGCGCCAGCAGCCATGCCGGGACAGGGGATGAAAAACTGTTTTTT
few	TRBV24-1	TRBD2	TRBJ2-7	CATSDLASGDEQYF	TGTGCCACCAGTGATTTGGCTAGCGGGGACGAGCAGTACTTC
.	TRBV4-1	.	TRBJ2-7	CASSQDRFLGAAEQYF	TGCGCCAGCAGCCAAGATAGGTTTTTAGGGGCGGCAGAGCAGTACTTC
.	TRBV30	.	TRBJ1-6	CARSADGSSYNSPLHF	TGTGCCCGGAGTGCGGACGGAAGCTCCTATAATTCACCCCTCCACTTT
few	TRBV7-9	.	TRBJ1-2	CAILDQTVYGYTF	TGTGCCATCCTCGACCAGACCGTCTATGGCTACACCTTC
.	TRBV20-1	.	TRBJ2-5	CSASHREETQYF	TGCAGTGCTAGTCATAGGGAAGAGACCCAGTACTTC
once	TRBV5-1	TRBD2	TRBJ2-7	CGSSPTGGNEQYF	TGCGGCAGCAGCCCCACCGGGGGGAACGAGCAGTACTTC
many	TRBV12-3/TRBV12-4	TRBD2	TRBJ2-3	CASLAGGFGDTQYF	TGTGCCAGCCTAGCGGGAGGTTTTGGGGATACGCAGTATTTT
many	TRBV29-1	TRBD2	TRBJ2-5	CSGLAASQETQYF	TGCAGCGGGCTAGCGGCCTCGCAAGAGACCCAGTACTTC
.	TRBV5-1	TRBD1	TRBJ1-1	CASSPGDRGRLDTETFF	TGCGCCAGCAGCCCCGGGGACAGGGGGCGTTTGGACACTGAAACTTTCTTT
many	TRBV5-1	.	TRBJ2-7	CASSQHRPDEQYF	TGCGCCAGCAGCCAACACAGGCCCGACGAGCAGTACTTC
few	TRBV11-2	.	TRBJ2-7	CASSKQGGAYEQYF	TGTGCCAGCAGTAAACAGGGTGGGGCCTACGAGCAGTACTTC
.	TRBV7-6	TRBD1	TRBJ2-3	CASSPFYRGTTDTQYF	TGTGCCAGCAGCCCGTTCTACAGGGGAACCACAGATACGCAGTATTTT
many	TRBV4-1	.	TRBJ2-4	CASSPYTGEDIQYF	TGCGCCAGCAGCCCTTACACGGGGGAGGACATTCAGTACTTC
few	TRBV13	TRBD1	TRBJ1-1	CASSEGQPYTEAFF	TGTGCCAGCAGTGAGGGACAGCCCTACACTGAAGCTTTCTTT
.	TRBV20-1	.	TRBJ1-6	CSARPLGIGQELITSPLHF	TGCAGTGCTAGACCTCTTGGGATTGGACAAGAATTAATTACGTCACCCCTCCACTTT
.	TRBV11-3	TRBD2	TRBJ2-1	CASSQGLAGVLFF	TGTGCCAGCAGCCAGGGACTAGCGGGAGTCCTGTTCTTC
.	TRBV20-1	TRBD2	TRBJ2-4	CSADGTSGGRTDTQYF	TGCAGTGCGGACGGGACTAGCGGGGGGAGGACAGACACTCAGTACTTC
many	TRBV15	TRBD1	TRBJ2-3	CATSRGRDRSTDTQYF	TGTGCCACCAGCAGAGGCCGGGACAGAAGCACAGATACGCAGTATTTT
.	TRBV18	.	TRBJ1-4	CASSPLLTAYSTNEKLFF	TGTGCCAGCTCACCACTTCTGACGGCTTACTCAACTAATGAAAAACTGTTTTTT
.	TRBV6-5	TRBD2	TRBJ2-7	CASRGEGKEQYF	TGTGCCAGCAGGGGGGAGGGTAAGGAGCAGTACTTC
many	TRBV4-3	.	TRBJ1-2	CASSQDRRTNYGYTF	TGCGCCAGCAGCCAAGACAGGAGAACTAACTATGGCTACACCTTC
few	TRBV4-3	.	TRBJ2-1	CASSQVRDNEQFF	TGCGCCAGCAGCCAAGTACGAGACAATGAGCAGTTCTTC
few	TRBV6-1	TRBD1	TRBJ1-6	CASNRRDSSYNSPLHF	TGTGCCAGCAACCGCCGGGACAGTTCCTATAATTCACCCCTCCACTTT
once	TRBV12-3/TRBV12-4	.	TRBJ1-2	CASSLGSGCTF	TGTGCCAGCAGTTTAGGGTCCGGCTGCACCTTC
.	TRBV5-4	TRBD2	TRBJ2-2	CASSLWVAGENTGELFF	TGTGCCAGCAGCTTGTGGGTAGCGGGAGAAAACACCGGGGAGCTGTTTTTT
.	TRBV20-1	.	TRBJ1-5	CSARDLEGGSNQPQHF	TGCAGTGCTAGAGACTTAGAGGGGGGGAGCAATCAGCCCCAGCATTTT
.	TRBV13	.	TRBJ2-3	CASTQGSFTTDTQYF	TGTGCCAGCACCCAGGGGAGTTTCACCACAGATACGCAGTATTTT
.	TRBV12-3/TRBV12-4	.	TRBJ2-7	CASSLGPPLSGYGQYF	TGTGCCAGCAGTCTAGGGCCACCCCTATCGGGGTACGGGCAGTACTTC
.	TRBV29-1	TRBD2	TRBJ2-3	CSVLVGGTQYF	TGCAGCGTTCTAGTGGGAGGGACGCAGTATTTT
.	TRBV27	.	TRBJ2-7	CASSLSTSYEQYF	TGTGCCAGCAGTTTATCGACCTCCTACGAGCAGTACTTC
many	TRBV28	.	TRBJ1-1	CASSAHKAVTEAFF	TGTGCCAGCAGTGCGCACAAGGCTGTGACTGAAGCTTTCTTT
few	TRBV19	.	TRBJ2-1	CASGVGSGGVNEQFF	TGTGCCAGTGGCGTCGGTTCTGGGGGAGTCAATGAGCAGTTCTTC
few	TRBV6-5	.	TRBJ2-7	CASSYSIANSYEQYF	TGTGCCAGCAGTTACTCGATTGCTAACTCCTACGAGCAGTACTTC
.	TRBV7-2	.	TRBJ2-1	CASSVSGLYNEQFF	TGTGCCAGCAGCGTATCGGGGCTCTACAATGAGCAGTTCTTC
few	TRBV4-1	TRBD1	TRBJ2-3	CASSQPRGLASTDTQYF	TGCGCCAGCAGCCAACCCAGGGGGCTCGCGAGCACAGATACGCAGTATTTT
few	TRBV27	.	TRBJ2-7	CATTAPGPNYEQYF	TGTGCCACCACCGCCCCGGGTCCAAATTACGAGCAGTACTTC
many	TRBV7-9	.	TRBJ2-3	CASSPPPGKTDTQYF	TGTGCCAGCAGCCCTCCCCCAGGGAAAACAGATACGCAGTATTTT
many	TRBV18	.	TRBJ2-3	CASSPPQGSNTNTDTQYF	TGTGCCAGCTCACCACCGCAGGGAAGTAATACAAACACAGATACGCAGTATTTT
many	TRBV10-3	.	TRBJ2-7	CAISMEDSREQYF	TGTGCCATCAGCATGGAGGACTCCCGCGAGCAGTACTTC
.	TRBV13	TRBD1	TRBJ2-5	CASSLGQGARETQYF	TGTGCCAGCAGCTTAGGGCAGGGGGCTCGAGAGACCCAGTACTTC
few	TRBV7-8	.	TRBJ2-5	CASSLVDRASMETQYF	TGTGCCAGCAGCTTGGTCGACAGAGCCAGTATGGAGACCCAGTACTTC
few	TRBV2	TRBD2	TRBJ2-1	CASSAATSGRLSGEQFF	TGTGCCAGCAGTGCCGCTACTAGCGGTCGTCTGAGTGGTGAGCAGTTCTTC
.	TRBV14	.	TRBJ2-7	CASRRDGAYEQYF	TGTGCCAGCAGAAGGGACGGAGCCTACGAGCAGTACTTC
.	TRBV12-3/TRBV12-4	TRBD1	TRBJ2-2	CASRPTGAGELFF	TGTGCCAGCAGGCCGACAGGGGCCGGGGAGCTGTTTTTT
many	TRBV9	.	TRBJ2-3	CASSVERGYTDTQYF	TGTGCCAGCAGCGTAGAAAGAGGCTACACAGATACGCAGTATTTT